The next 4 T cell receptor beta chains were all read from a single sample in a study of blood T cell repertoires in COVID-19. Clones were sequenced by immunoSEQ multiplex PCR, and TCRdb holds only the in-frame ones, with some missing. The table has some 330,000 clones, approximately 89% seen once. Sequenced sample: PBMCs or T cells enriched from blood (not recorded which). All receptors derive from a young man who had recovered from COVID-19.

J is TRBJ1-1 and V is TRBV2, with 7 bases aligning to TRBD1. The CDR3 is 15 amino acids. Germline V gives CDR1 SNHLY, CDR2 FYNNEI. With V trimmed by 8 bases and J by 5 bases, 14 bases remained unmatched. This CDR3 reads CASVGTAEKGTEAFF. The CDR3 region has the DNA TGTGCCAGCGTAGGGACAGCAGAGAAGGGGACTGAAGCTTTCTTT.

The chain couples TRBV11-2 to TRBJ2-1, with TRBD1 matching over 7 bases. Germline V gene sequence: CDR1 SGHAT, CDR2 FQNNGV. With 1 base clipped from V and 6 bases from J, the junction kept 9 bases outside the gene matches. The CDR3 is made up of 16 amino acids. The CDR3 sequence: CASSLVPSGGSNEQFF. CDR3 nucleotides: TGTGCCAGCAGCTTAGTCCCCTCAGGGGGTTCCAATGAGCAGTTCTTC.

This clone was found a few times. The genes are TRBV4-2 and TRBJ1-6; TRBD1 matches at 9 bases. Germline CDR1 is LGHNA and CDR2 is YNFKEQ. The CDR3 is made up of 16 amino acids. Trimming took 1 base from V and 9 from J; bases not matched to a gene: 7. The CDR3 DNA is TGTGCCAGCAGCCAAGGGGGACAGGGAGTTAGTTCACCCCTCCACTTT. It is translated as CASSQGGQGVSSPLHF.

This chain joins TRBV5-1 and TRBJ1-5; maybe TRBD1 (5 bases). The V end lost 1 base, the J end lost 3 bases, and 11 bases lay between the germline ends. Per germline, CDR1 SGHRS and CDR2 YFSETQ. The CDR3 length is 15 residues. This chain's CDR3 is CASSLLGGDNQPQHF. As DNA, the CDR3 is TGCGCCAGCAGCTTGTTGGGGGGGGACAATCAGCCCCAGCATTTT.